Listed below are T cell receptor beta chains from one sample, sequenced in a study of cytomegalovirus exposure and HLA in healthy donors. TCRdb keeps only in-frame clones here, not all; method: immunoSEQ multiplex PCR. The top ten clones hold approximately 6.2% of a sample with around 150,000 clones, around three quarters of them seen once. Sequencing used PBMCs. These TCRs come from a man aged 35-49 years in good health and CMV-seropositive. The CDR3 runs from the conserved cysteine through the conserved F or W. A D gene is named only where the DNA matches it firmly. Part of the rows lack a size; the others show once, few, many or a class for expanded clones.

TGTGCCCGCAGCTCGGGACAGTCCTACGAGCAGTACTTC | CARSSGQSYEQYF | TRBJ2-7 | TRBV2 | . | TRBD1
TGTGCCACCAGGACACCCCAAACCGATCAGCCCCAGCATTTT | CATRTPQTDQPQHF | TRBJ1-5 | TRBV15 | . | .
TGTGCCAGCAGTACGGCGGGGAGACTCGACGAGCAGTACTTC | CASSTAGRLDEQYF | TRBJ2-7 | TRBV28 | . | .
TGTGCCAGTAGTACTCTGACAGGGGGTAGGGAATTCTTT | CASSTLTGGREFF | TRBJ1-1 | TRBV19 | . | TRBD1
TGTGCCAGCAGTACCCCAGTTCTAGCGGGAGCTTTTCCCTACAATGAGCAGTTCTTC | CASSTPVLAGAFPYNEQFF | TRBJ2-1 | TRBV28 | . | TRBD2
TGTGCCACCAGCAGAGATGAGGGATTAGGTGAAAAACTGTTTTTT | CATSRDEGLGEKLFF | TRBJ1-4 | TRBV15 | . | .
TGTGCCAGCAGTCTCCCGGAGGGTGGAGAGCAGTACTTC | CASSLPEGGEQYF | TRBJ2-7 | TRBV2 | . | .
TGTGCCAGCAGCTTCCGACAGGCACCTAACTATGGCTACACCTTC | CASSFRQAPNYGYTF | TRBJ1-2 | TRBV7-9 | few | .
TGTGCCAGCCTCAAGGGACTACCGGCGGAGCAGTACTTC | CASLKGLPAEQYF | TRBJ2-7 | TRBV18 | . | TRBD2
TGTGCCAGCACTCAAAGTCGGTACAGACCTAAGGAGACCCAGTACTTC | CASTQSRYRPKETQYF | TRBJ2-5 | TRBV27 | . | .
TGTGCCAGCAGCCCGACAAAAGACAGGGACAATGAAAAACTGTTTTTT | CASSPTKDRDNEKLFF | TRBJ1-4 | TRBV4-2 | . | TRBD1
TGCGCCAGCAGTGACAGGGGAAACTCTGGAAACACCATATATTTT | CASSDRGNSGNTIYF | TRBJ1-3 | TRBV10-2 | few | .
TGTGCCAGTAGTATAGGGTCGGGCACTGAAGCTTTCTTT | CASSIGSGTEAFF | TRBJ1-1 | TRBV19 | . | .
TGTGCCAGCAGCCTGCGAGAATCGAGCTACTATGGCTACACCTTC | CASSLRESSYYGYTF | TRBJ1-2 | TRBV7-9 | . | .
TGTGCCAGCAGTGAATCTATGGGAGGCATGAACACTGAAGCTTTCTTT | CASSESMGGMNTEAFF | TRBJ1-1 | TRBV2 | . | .
TGTGCCAGCAGCGGGACACAATCAACTAATGAAAAACTGTTTTTT | CASSGTQSTNEKLFF | TRBJ1-4 | TRBV25-1 | . | .
TGCGCCAGCAGTCTTGACTTGAACACCGGGGAGCTGTTTTTT | CASSLDLNTGELFF | TRBJ2-2 | TRBV5-1 | . | .
TGTGCCAGTAGTATAGACAGCTCTGGAAACACCATATATTTT | CASSIDSSGNTIYF | TRBJ1-3 | TRBV19 | . | .
TGTGCCAGCGGAACTATAGCGGGAGGGGCGAGCGAGACCCAGTACTTC | CASGTIAGGASETQYF | TRBJ2-5 | TRBV2 | . | TRBD2
TGTGCCAGCAGCTTAGGCCCGGGGGCTAACTATGGCTACACCTTC | CASSLGPGANYGYTF | TRBJ1-2 | TRBV7-9 | few | .
TGTGCCAGCAGTTGGCGGGGTGGGGGTTCCGAGCAGTACTTC | CASSWRGGGSEQYF | TRBJ2-7 | TRBV28 | . | .